This T cell receptor (beta chain) was documented in a study of Graves' ophthalmopathy and Graves' hyperthyroidism. The sequenced template was RNA, covering the TCR beta CDR3 region. The first round was an RT-PCR with HTBI primers, and the second round was a multiplex PCR. TCRdb reprocessed the multiplex PCR reads with MiXCR, giving one entry per CDR3 protein. The sample holds about 500,000 distinct CDR3 sequences; approximately 15% are singletons and the top ten take 9.8%. The junction had 3 bases not matched to a gene; V was cut back by 0 bases and J by 1 base. The germline gives CDR1 SGHRS, CDR2 YFSETQ. The CDR3 extends over 15 amino acids. Many counts were recorded for this clonotype.

The V gene is TRBV5-1, the J gene TRBJ1-1, with 7 bases fitting TRBD1. The sample taken for sequencing was blood. The receptor was isolated from a woman aged 25 to 39 with Graves' ophthalmopathy. Written as DNA, the CDR3 is TGCGCCAGCAGCTTGGCGGGACAGTGGAACACTGAAGCTTTCTTT. This gives the protein CASSLAGQWNTEAFF.